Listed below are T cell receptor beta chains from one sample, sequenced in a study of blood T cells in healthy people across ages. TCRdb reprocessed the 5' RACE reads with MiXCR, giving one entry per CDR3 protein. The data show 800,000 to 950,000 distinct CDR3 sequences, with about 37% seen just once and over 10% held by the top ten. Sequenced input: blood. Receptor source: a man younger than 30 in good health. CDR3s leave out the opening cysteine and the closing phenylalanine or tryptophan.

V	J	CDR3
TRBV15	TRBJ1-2	ATSRDLAGGRGYT
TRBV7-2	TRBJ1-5	ASSLYPNQPQH
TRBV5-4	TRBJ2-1	ASSLVRDREGYEQF
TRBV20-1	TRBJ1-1	SASGTQAF
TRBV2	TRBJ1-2	ASSQPHYT
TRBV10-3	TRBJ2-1	AITGGSYNEQF
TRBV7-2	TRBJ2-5	ASSLGTFGETQY
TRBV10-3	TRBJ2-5	ASRSQGNQETQY
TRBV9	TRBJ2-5	ASSVLGQGASVETQY
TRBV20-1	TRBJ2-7	SAGQGLGYEQY
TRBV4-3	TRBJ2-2	ASRPASAGTGELF
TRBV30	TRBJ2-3	AWSVLTSGDTQY
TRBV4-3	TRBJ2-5	ASSQDKGGGAKDEQY
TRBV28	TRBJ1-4	ASSYTDRSNEKLF
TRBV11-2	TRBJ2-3	ASSSRTGSLRTDTQY
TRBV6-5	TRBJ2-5	ASSPTGGRLETQY
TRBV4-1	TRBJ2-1	ASSQGSRESYNEQF
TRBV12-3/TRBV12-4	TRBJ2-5	ASSQGQGEGNKQY
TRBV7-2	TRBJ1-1	AISPGGGIWTEAF
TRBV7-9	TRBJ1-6	ASSQTGGPSPLH
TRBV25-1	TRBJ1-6	ASSEFGGSPLH
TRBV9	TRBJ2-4	ASSREGAKAKNIQY